Here is one T cell receptor (beta chain) with its context. Germline V gene lookup returns CDR1 MNHEY and CDR2 SVGEGT. CDR3 size: 12 residues. Trimming cost V 2 bases and J 11 bases; bases outside gene matches: 5. The authors' processing: Reference gene primer amplification gave nucleated cell count estimates. Only in-frame clones appear in the TCRdb table, and some are missing; sequencing was by immunoSEQ multiplex PCR. V, J and clone size are those of that table, while D and trimming were read from the DNA. The profile shows 200,000 to 250,000 clones, 83% of them singletons. These data come from a study of blood T cell repertoires in COVID-19.

This TCR came from a woman aged 25-40 years with COVID-19, enrolled during active disease. This chain connects TRBV6-2 or TRBV6-3 to TRBJ2-7, with 8 positions matching TRBD1. Material for sequencing was peripheral blood. CDR3 residues: CASSYPDRDEYF. CDR3 DNA sequence: TGTGCCAGCAGTTACCCGGACAGGGATGAGTACTTC.